This T cell receptor (beta chain) was documented in a study of control samples from healthy donors and cancer patients. Germline V gene data show CDR1 as KGHSH and CDR2 as LQKENI. The CDR3 loop spans 14 amino acids. Deletions cut 3 bases from V and 7 bases from J, with 10 bases between. TCRdb's table, derived via immunoSEQ multiplex PCR, lists solely in-frame clones and lacks some. The sample lists 160,000 or so clones; 94% were seen once. The V and J genes are TRBV18 and TRBJ1-6; TRBD1 is a possible D gene (6 bases). Sequencing input: blood. The source is a woman aged 40 to 49 in good health. Here the CDR3 reads CASSPGTSNSPLHF. The CDR3 DNA reads TGTGCCAGCTCACCTGGGACATCGAATTCACCCCTCCACTTT.